These T cell receptor beta chains were read from a single sample in a study of control samples from healthy donors and cancer patients. Measured with immunoSEQ multiplex PCR; TCRdb has only the in-frame clones, and not every one. The profile covers 95,000 to 100,000 clones, with around 89% appearing a single time and over 6.5% taken by the ten largest. The sequenced sample consisted of blood. Receptor source: a man aged 25-40 years in good health. Each CDR3 is given with its conserved first and last residue. A D gene is named only where the DNA matches it firmly. Rows give clone size only sometimes, using once, few, many, or a class for an expanded clone.

>TRBV20-1|TRBJ2-1|NA|NA
TGCAGTGCAACAACCGGGACTGGGCAGTTCTTC
CSATTGTGQFF
>TRBV5-4|TRBJ1-3|NA|NA
TGTGCCAGCAGCCCCGGGACACACGGAAACACCATATATTTT
CASSPGTHGNTIYF
>TRBV7-9|TRBJ1-4|NA|NA
TGTGCCAGCAGCGCGACGTCTTCTAATGAAAAACTGTTTTTT
CASSATSSNEKLFF
>TRBV28|TRBJ1-2|TRBD1|NA
TGTGCCAGCAGCCCCGGGACAGGGGGAGGGAGCTATGGCTACACCTTC
CASSPGTGGGSYGYTF
>TRBV27|TRBJ2-6|TRBD1|NA
TGTGCCAGCAGGCTAAGAGGGACAGCCTTCACCGGGGCCAACGTCCTGACTTTC
CASRLRGTAFTGANVLTF
>TRBV7-8|TRBJ2-5|TRBD2|NA
TGTGCCAGCAGACCGGGACTAGCGGGAGAGCCGCCACCCCAAGAGACCCAGTACTTC
CASRPGLAGEPPPQETQYF
>TRBV30|TRBJ1-5|NA|NA
TGTGCCTGGAGTGTAAGGGGGAATCAGCCCCAGCATTTT
CAWSVRGNQPQHF
>TRBV28|TRBJ2-5|TRBD1|few
TGTGCCAGCAGATATACGGGACAGGGAGAGACCCAGTACTTC
CASRYTGQGETQYF
>TRBV7-9|TRBJ2-1|TRBD2|NA
TGTGCCAGCAGCTTGGAAACTAGCGGGAGGCCCTACAATGAGCAGTTCTTC
CASSLETSGRPYNEQFF
>TRBV7-2|TRBJ2-1|TRBD2|once
TGTGCCAGCAGTCGGCTAGCGGGGTACAATGAGCAGTTCTTC
CASSRLAGYNEQFF
>TRBV6-4|TRBJ1-2|NA|NA
TGTGCCAGCAGTGACAGGGGGACCTATGGCTACACCTTC
CASSDRGTYGYTF
>TRBV9|TRBJ2-6|NA|NA
TGTGCCAGCAGCGTAGAATTGGCTGGGGCCAACGTCCTGACTTTC
CASSVELAGANVLTF
>TRBV7-3|TRBJ1-3|NA|NA
TGTGCCAGCAGCCCTACTGGGGGGAGCTCTGGAAACACCATATATTTT
CASSPTGGSSGNTIYF
>TRBV28|TRBJ2-3|TRBD2|NA
TGTGCCAGCAGCCTTAGACTAGCGGGAGTTTTTTTAGATACGCAGTATTTT
CASSLRLAGVFLDTQYF
>TRBV19|TRBJ1-6|NA|NA
TGTGCCAGTAGGTACAGGGTAGATAATTCACCCCTCCACTTT
CASRYRVDNSPLHF
>TRBV7-2|TRBJ2-1|NA|NA
TGTGCCAGCAGCTTAGGCCAACAGGGTCGGGGTGGCAATGAGCAGTTCTTC
CASSLGQQGRGGNEQFF
>TRBV7-8|TRBJ1-5|NA|NA
TGTGCCAGCAGCTTAAACCAAGGGGGTTATAGCAATCAGCCCCAGCATTTT
CASSLNQGGYSNQPQHF
>TRBV4-2|TRBJ2-2|TRBD2|NA
TGTGCCAGCAGCCAAGATCGCGGCGGGGGGGCCACCGGGGAGCTGTTTTTT
CASSQDRGGGATGELFF
>TRBV19|TRBJ2-5|NA|NA
TGTGCCAGTACCCCCGGAGCCCGGAGGGGAGAGACCCAGTACTTC
CASTPGARRGETQYF
>TRBV12-3/TRBV12-4|TRBJ2-3|NA|NA
TGTGCCAGCAGTTTCGGGGGCACAGATACGCAGTATTTT
CASSFGGTDTQYF
>TRBV5-4|TRBJ2-5|NA|NA
TGTGCCAGCAGCCCTCCCGACAGGCCCTCAGAGACCCAGTACTTC
CASSPPDRPSETQYF
>TRBV25-1|TRBJ2-5|NA|NA
TGTGCCAGCAGTGAAGCGGTACAGAGCCAAGAGACCCAGTACTTC
CASSEAVQSQETQYF